Listed below are T cell receptor beta chains from one sample, sequenced in a study of T cells in Graves' hyperthyroidism and ophthalmopathy. A single record per CDR3 protein comes from TCRdb applying MiXCR to the multiplex PCR reads. Of 530,000 or so distinct CDR3 sequences in the sample, roughly a quarter were seen once. The sequenced material came from blood. The receptors originated from a woman under 40 with Graves' ophthalmopathy. CDR3s include the opening cysteine and the closing phenylalanine or tryptophan. A D gene is named only where the DNA matches it firmly. The size entry is marked missing in some rows and otherwise reads once, few, many or a size class.

V gene,clone size,D gene,J gene,CDR3 DNA,CDR3 protein
TRBV28,few,TRBD2,TRBJ2-5,TGTGCCAGCAGTGAGCGGGGGTCGTTACAAGAGACCCAGTACTTC,CASSERGSLQETQYF
TRBV19,many,TRBD2,TRBJ2-3,TGTGCCAGTAGGTCAGGGGGCAAGCGGGGGGGCCTGAGCACGCAGTATTTT,CASRSGGKRGGLSTQYF
TRBV6-5,few,TRBD2,TRBJ2-5,TGTGCCAGCAGTTACTCGATTCCGACTAGCGGGGTTTGGGTGACCCAGTACTTC,CASSYSIPTSGVWVTQYF
TRBV5-1,many,-,TRBJ1-2,TGCGCCAGCAGCTACGACCCCGGGTCTCCATATGGCTACACCTTC,CASSYDPGSPYGYTF
TRBV6-1,many,-,TRBJ1-1,TGTGCCAGCAGTGTGAGCCCAGGTAAAAGGAACACTGAAGCTTTCTTT,CASSVSPGKRNTEAFF
TRBV29-1,-,-,TRBJ2-7,TGCAGCGTTGAAGGGCAGGAATCCCTCTACGAGCAGTACTTC,CSVEGQESLYEQYF
TRBV20-1,-,-,TRBJ1-1,TGCAGTGCTAGAGATCTAGGGTCGAGGGATGGAAACACTGAAGCTTTCTTT,CSARDLGSRDGNTEAFF
TRBV20-1,few,-,TRBJ2-2,TGCAGTGCTAGAGAGTTTGCGGCCAACACCGGGGAGCTGTTTTTT,CSAREFAANTGELFF
TRBV11-2,many,TRBD1,TRBJ2-7,TGTGCCAGCAGCCCGTGGGGACAGGGGGACGAGCAGTACTTC,CASSPWGQGDEQYF
TRBV7-2,many,-,TRBJ2-7,TGTGCCAGCAGCTTACGGACAGCCTCCTACGAGCAGTACTTC,CASSLRTASYEQYF
TRBV10-3,many,-,TRBJ1-2,TGTGCCATAGGTGGGGACTATGGCTACACCTTC,CAIGGDYGYTF
TRBV5-1,many,-,TRBJ2-7,TGCGCCAGCAGCTTGGAGGGGGGTACCTACGAGCAGTACTTC,CASSLEGGTYEQYF
TRBV7-2,many,TRBD1,TRBJ1-1,TGTGCCAGCAGCTTATTTTGGGACAGGGATGAAGCTTTCTTT,CASSLFWDRDEAFF
TRBV6-2/TRBV6-3,-,-,TRBJ1-1,TGTGCCAGCAGCAGCTATCCGGGTCGCAGAAACACTGAAGCTTTCTTT,CASSSYPGRRNTEAFF
TRBV28,many,-,TRBJ2-5,TGTGCCAGCTATCAGGGGCAAGAGATCCAGTACTTC,CASYQGQEIQYF
TRBV7-2,many,-,TRBJ2-7,TGTGCCAGCAGCTTAGTGGTCCACTCCTACGAGCAGTACTTC,CASSLVVHSYEQYF
TRBV12-3/TRBV12-4,few,-,TRBJ2-5,TGTGCCAGCAGTTCCCGTGGGGGGGAGACCCAGTACTTC,CASSSRGGETQYF
TRBV29-1,-,TRBD1,TRBJ2-5,TGCAGCGTTGAGTTGAGCGGACAGGGCCAAGAGACCCAGTACTTC,CSVELSGQGQETQYF
TRBV7-9,many,TRBD1,TRBJ2-5,TGTGCCAGCAGCTTGGGGGACAGGTTGGAGACCCAGTACTTC,CASSLGDRLETQYF
TRBV15,many,-,TRBJ1-1,TGTGCCACCTCCAGGATTCTGAACACTGAAGCTTTCTTT,CATSRILNTEAFF
TRBV24-1,-,TRBD1,TRBJ2-5,TGTGCCACCAGTGACGCCGGGACAGGGGGCAAGGAGACCCAGTACTTC,CATSDAGTGGKETQYF
TRBV24-1,many,TRBD1,TRBJ1-1,TGTGCCACCAGTGTTCGGACAGGGAGTCGCACTGAAGCTTTCTTT,CATSVRTGSRTEAFF
TRBV28,-,-,TRBJ1-2,TGTGCCAGCAGTCTCAGGGTGTTTTACTATGGCTACACCTTC,CASSLRVFYYGYTF
TRBV20-1,-,TRBD1,TRBJ1-1,TGCAGTGCTAAAAGGACAGGGGTGAACACTGAAGCTTTCTTT,CSAKRTGVNTEAFF
TRBV29-1,many,TRBD1,TRBJ1-1,TGCAGCGTTGAAACACCAGGGGGGAACACTGAAGCTTTCTTT,CSVETPGGNTEAFF
TRBV3-1,-,-,TRBJ1-3,TGTGCCAGCAGCCAAGACAGGCTTGGAAACACCATATATTTT,CASSQDRLGNTIYF
TRBV15,many,TRBD2,TRBJ2-5,TGTGCCACCAGGAGACGGGGGGTAGAGACCCAGTACTTC,CATRRRGVETQYF
TRBV6-2/TRBV6-3,-,TRBD2,TRBJ2-7,TGTGCCAGCAGTAAGGGACTAGCGTTCATGGACGAGCAGTACTTC,CASSKGLAFMDEQYF
TRBV7-8,-,-,TRBJ1-5,TGTGCCAGCAGCTTAGTGGGCGGCGTGGTTCAGCCCCAGCATTTT,CASSLVGGVVQPQHF
TRBV2,many,TRBD1,TRBJ2-7,TGTGCCAGCAGGACCGGGACAGGGGCGAGAATCTCCTACGAGCAGTACTTC,CASRTGTGARISYEQYF
TRBV7-2,-,-,TRBJ2-6,TGTGCCAGCAGCTTAGCGGGGGGGCCGACTGGGGCCAACGTCCTGACTTTC,CASSLAGGPTGANVLTF